This is a list of T cell receptor beta chains from one sample in a study of shared clonotypes between healthy human individuals. Repertoires were generated with immunoSEQ multiplex PCR, while TCRdb's copy carries only in-frame clones and drops some. The sample lists about 560,000 clones; roughly four fifths were seen once. The sample taken for sequencing was PBMCs. These receptors were taken from a woman in her forties in good health. Some clones in this sample may be carry-over from other donors' samples. Each CDR3 is given with its conserved first and last residue. The order of the fields is V gene, CDR3 length, clone size, D gene, J gene, CDR3 DNA, CDR3 protein. The D gene is left open where the match is weak. The size of a clone is reported for some rows only, either as once, few or many, or as a class for expanded clones.

V gene: TRBV11-2
CDR3 length: 15
clone size: .
D gene: TRBD1
J gene: TRBJ1-5
CDR3 DNA: TGTGCCAGCAGCTTAGACCGGGACAGCTATCAGCCCCAGCATTTT
CDR3 protein: CASSLDRDSYQPQHF

V gene: TRBV29-1
CDR3 length: 13
clone size: .
D gene: TRBD1
J gene: TRBJ1-2
CDR3 DNA: TGCAGCGGGACAGGGGGCGTAGGCTATGGCTACACCTTC
CDR3 protein: CSGTGGVGYGYTF

V gene: TRBV18
CDR3 length: 14
clone size: once
D gene: .
J gene: TRBJ2-1
CDR3 DNA: TGTGCCAGCTCACTATCGACTAGTAGGGATGAGCAGTTCTTC
CDR3 protein: CASSLSTSRDEQFF

V gene: TRBV12-5
CDR3 length: 13
clone size: once
D gene: .
J gene: TRBJ2-1
CDR3 DNA: TGTGCTAGTGGTTTTCAGTCCTACAATGAGCAGTTCTTC
CDR3 protein: CASGFQSYNEQFF

V gene: TRBV5-4
CDR3 length: 14
clone size: few
D gene: .
J gene: TRBJ2-5
CDR3 DNA: TGTGCCAGCAGCTTGCCAGCGAACCAAGAGACCCAGTACTTC
CDR3 protein: CASSLPANQETQYF

V gene: TRBV28
CDR3 length: 17
clone size: .
D gene: TRBD2
J gene: TRBJ2-7
CDR3 DNA: TGTGCCAGCAGTTTAGGCGGACTAGCGGGAGGTATAGTCTGGCAGTACTTC
CDR3 protein: CASSLGGLAGGIVWQYF

V gene: TRBV28
CDR3 length: 12
clone size: .
D gene: .
J gene: TRBJ1-3
CDR3 DNA: TGTGCCAGCGGGGGAGGGGTCAACACCATATATTTT
CDR3 protein: CASGGGVNTIYF

V gene: TRBV18
CDR3 length: 15
clone size: .
D gene: .
J gene: TRBJ2-1
CDR3 DNA: TGTGCCAGCTCACCACCCTTGGCGGGGCCACATGAGCAGTTCTTC
CDR3 protein: CASSPPLAGPHEQFF

V gene: TRBV28
CDR3 length: 15
clone size: .
D gene: TRBD1
J gene: TRBJ1-6
CDR3 DNA: TGTGCCAGCAGTTTATGGGGCCAGGGGGGCTCACCCCTCCACTTT
CDR3 protein: CASSLWGQGGSPLHF

V gene: TRBV4-1
CDR3 length: 14
clone size: .
D gene: .
J gene: TRBJ1-6
CDR3 DNA: TGCGCCAGCAGCCAAGACAGGTGGAATTCACCCCTCCACTTT
CDR3 protein: CASSQDRWNSPLHF

V gene: TRBV30
CDR3 length: 13
clone size: .
D gene: .
J gene: TRBJ2-7
CDR3 DNA: TGTGCCTGGAGTGACGAGACTCGGAACGAGCAGTACTTC
CDR3 protein: CAWSDETRNEQYF

V gene: TRBV28
CDR3 length: 19
clone size: .
D gene: .
J gene: TRBJ2-6
CDR3 DNA: TGTGCCAGCAGCCTCGACTCGAGGTCAGGGATCTCTGGGGCCAACGTCCTGACTTTC
CDR3 protein: CASSLDSRSGISGANVLTF

V gene: TRBV27
CDR3 length: 16
clone size: .
D gene: .
J gene: TRBJ2-7
CDR3 DNA: TGTGCCAGCAGTTTAGGGTATGCGATCCCCTCCTACGAGCAGTACTTC
CDR3 protein: CASSLGYAIPSYEQYF

V gene: TRBV2
CDR3 length: 14
clone size: .
D gene: TRBD2
J gene: TRBJ2-3
CDR3 DNA: TGTGCCAGCACCTTGACTAGCGGGAGAGATACGCAGTATTTT
CDR3 protein: CASTLTSGRDTQYF

V gene: TRBV7-2
CDR3 length: 15
clone size: .
D gene: .
J gene: TRBJ2-3
CDR3 DNA: TGTGCCAGCAGCTTAGATCCCGGGATAGGGGATACGCAGTATTTT
CDR3 protein: CASSLDPGIGDTQYF

V gene: TRBV7-9
CDR3 length: 14
clone size: .
D gene: .
J gene: TRBJ2-2
CDR3 DNA: TGCGCCAGCAGCCCTAGAGCGTACACCGGGGAGCTGTTTTTT
CDR3 protein: CASSPRAYTGELFF

V gene: TRBV11-2
CDR3 length: 15
clone size: .
D gene: .
J gene: TRBJ1-1
CDR3 DNA: TGTGCCAGCAGCTTAAGGTTCCGACAGTTCACTGAAGCTTTCTTT
CDR3 protein: CASSLRFRQFTEAFF

V gene: TRBV29-1
CDR3 length: 11
clone size: .
D gene: .
J gene: TRBJ1-5
CDR3 DNA: TGCAGCGTTGGGTGCAATCAGCCCCAGCATTTT
CDR3 protein: CSVGCNQPQHF

V gene: TRBV7-2
CDR3 length: 16
clone size: many
D gene: TRBD2
J gene: TRBJ2-7
CDR3 DNA: TGTGCCAGCAGCTTAGCGCGTACTAGCGCCCGGTACGAGCAGTACTTC
CDR3 protein: CASSLARTSARYEQYF

V gene: TRBV4-2
CDR3 length: 15
clone size: many
D gene: .
J gene: TRBJ2-2
CDR3 DNA: TGTGCCAGCAGCCAAGAAGGGGAAGGGACCGGGGAGCTGTTTTTT
CDR3 protein: CASSQEGEGTGELFF

V gene: TRBV13
CDR3 length: 15
clone size: .
D gene: .
J gene: TRBJ2-3
CDR3 DNA: TGTGCCAGCAGCGGCCGGGGCCTGGGGGCAGATACGCAGTATTTT
CDR3 protein: CASSGRGLGADTQYF

V gene: TRBV30
CDR3 length: 13
clone size: once
D gene: .
J gene: TRBJ1-5
CDR3 DNA: TGTGCCTGGAGTGATACGGACAATCAGCCCCAGCATTTT
CDR3 protein: CAWSDTDNQPQHF

V gene: TRBV20-1
CDR3 length: 11
clone size: .
D gene: .
J gene: TRBJ1-1
CDR3 DNA: TGCAGTGCGCTTCATAACACTGAAGCTTTCTTT
CDR3 protein: CSALHNTEAFF

V gene: TRBV18
CDR3 length: 11
clone size: .
D gene: .
J gene: TRBJ1-1
CDR3 DNA: TGTGCCAGCTCACCACGTACTGAAGCTTTCTTT
CDR3 protein: CASSPRTEAFF

V gene: TRBV5-1
CDR3 length: 15
clone size: .
D gene: .
J gene: TRBJ2-7
CDR3 DNA: TGCGCCAGCAGCTTGTCGGGGGACAGAGAATACGAGCAGTACTTC
CDR3 protein: CASSLSGDREYEQYF

V gene: TRBV5-1
CDR3 length: 14
clone size: .
D gene: TRBD1
J gene: TRBJ1-1
CDR3 DNA: TGCGCCAGCAGCTCACCGGGACAGGGTGCTGAAGCTTTCTTT
CDR3 protein: CASSSPGQGAEAFF

V gene: TRBV18
CDR3 length: 14
clone size: .
D gene: .
J gene: TRBJ1-1
CDR3 DNA: TGTGCCAGCTCACCTGGGGTCCCCAACACTGAAGCTTTCTTT
CDR3 protein: CASSPGVPNTEAFF

V gene: TRBV4-2
CDR3 length: 15
clone size: .
D gene: TRBD2
J gene: TRBJ2-3
CDR3 DNA: TGTGCCAGCAGCCAATCCCTAGCGGGTCTTGATACGCAGTATTTT
CDR3 protein: CASSQSLAGLDTQYF

V gene: TRBV6-5
CDR3 length: 12
clone size: once
D gene: .
J gene: TRBJ1-1
CDR3 DNA: TGTGCCAGCAGTTACGCCCGGGGTAGAGCTTTCTTT
CDR3 protein: CASSYARGRAFF

V gene: TRBV5-1
CDR3 length: 13
clone size: .
D gene: .
J gene: TRBJ1-1
CDR3 DNA: TGCGCCAGCAGCTTGGAGTGGAACACTGAAGCTTTCTTT
CDR3 protein: CASSLEWNTEAFF

V gene: TRBV11-2
CDR3 length: 15
clone size: .
D gene: .
J gene: TRBJ2-5
CDR3 DNA: TGTGCCAGCAGCGTAAGGGGGGCCCGGGAGGAGACCCAGTACTTC
CDR3 protein: CASSVRGAREETQYF

V gene: TRBV7-9
CDR3 length: 14
clone size: few
D gene: .
J gene: TRBJ1-2
CDR3 DNA: TGCGCCAGCAGCCAAGACAGGAGTAACTATGGCTACACCTTC
CDR3 protein: CASSQDRSNYGYTF

V gene: TRBV19
CDR3 length: 14
clone size: .
D gene: .
J gene: TRBJ2-5
CDR3 DNA: TGTGCCAGTAGTATCCGGGACCGGTACTACAAGCAGTACTTC
CDR3 protein: CASSIRDRYYKQYF

V gene: TRBV5-1
CDR3 length: 16
clone size: few
D gene: .
J gene: TRBJ2-1
CDR3 DNA: TGCGCCAGCAGCTTGAAAATAGGTGCAGGGGCCTATGAGCAGTTCTTC
CDR3 protein: CASSLKIGAGAYEQFF

V gene: TRBV27
CDR3 length: 16
clone size: .
D gene: TRBD2
J gene: TRBJ2-5
CDR3 DNA: TGTGCCAGCAGTAGACTAGCGGGACTATCCCAAGAGACCCAGTACTTC
CDR3 protein: CASSRLAGLSQETQYF

V gene: TRBV30
CDR3 length: 9
clone size: .
D gene: .
J gene: TRBJ1-1
CDR3 DNA: TGTGCCTGGAGGAACGAAGCTTTCTTT
CDR3 protein: CAWRNEAFF

V gene: TRBV6-1
CDR3 length: 13
clone size: once
D gene: .
J gene: TRBJ1-1
CDR3 DNA: TGTGCCAGCAACCTGGAAGCCGATTCCCCCGCTTTCTTT
CDR3 protein: CASNLEADSPAFF

V gene: TRBV11-2
CDR3 length: 16
clone size: .
D gene: TRBD1
J gene: TRBJ2-7
CDR3 DNA: TGTGCCAGCAGCTTAAGTCTGAACAGGGGTACCTACGAGCAGTACTTC
CDR3 protein: CASSLSLNRGTYEQYF

V gene: TRBV11-2
CDR3 length: 16
clone size: .
D gene: .
J gene: TRBJ1-1
CDR3 DNA: TGTGCCAGCAGCTTAGATACAGGTCGGGTTGGGTCTGAAGCTTTCTTT
CDR3 protein: CASSLDTGRVGSEAFF

V gene: TRBV5-6
CDR3 length: 13
clone size: once
D gene: TRBD2
J gene: TRBJ2-5
CDR3 DNA: TGTGCCAGCCACTCCGCGGGGGGAGGGACCCAGTACTTC
CDR3 protein: CASHSAGGGTQYF

V gene: TRBV5-1
CDR3 length: 18
clone size: .
D gene: TRBD2
J gene: TRBJ2-7
CDR3 DNA: TGCGCCAGCAGCTTGGGAGGCCGGGGACTAGCGGGATTCTACGAGCAGTACTTC
CDR3 protein: CASSLGGRGLAGFYEQYF

V gene: TRBV4-2
CDR3 length: 14
clone size: .
D gene: .
J gene: TRBJ1-2
CDR3 DNA: TGTGCCAGCAGCCAAGAGTTAGCTAACTATGGCTACACCTTC
CDR3 protein: CASSQELANYGYTF

V gene: TRBV28
CDR3 length: 12
clone size: .
D gene: .
J gene: TRBJ1-5
CDR3 DNA: TGTGCCAGCAGTTTAGAAGATCAGCCCCAGCATTTT
CDR3 protein: CASSLEDQPQHF

V gene: TRBV29-1
CDR3 length: 11
clone size: .
D gene: .
J gene: TRBJ1-2
CDR3 DNA: TGCAGCGTACAGGGTAGCGGTGGCTACACCTTC
CDR3 protein: CSVQGSGGYTF

V gene: TRBV10-1
CDR3 length: 15
clone size: .
D gene: .
J gene: TRBJ2-5
CDR3 DNA: TGCGCCAGCAGTGGCCCAGGGGCAGGTGGAGAGACCCAGTACTTC
CDR3 protein: CASSGPGAGGETQYF

V gene: TRBV5-1
CDR3 length: 16
clone size: once
D gene: .
J gene: TRBJ2-1
CDR3 DNA: TGCGCCAGCAGTCTTTATGGGGACGCAATGGGCAATGAGCAGTTCTTC
CDR3 protein: CASSLYGDAMGNEQFF

V gene: TRBV19
CDR3 length: 21
clone size: .
D gene: TRBD2
J gene: TRBJ2-1
CDR3 DNA: TGTGCCAGTAGTCCCAAAACGGCTAGCGGGAGCGCAAGAAGCTCCTACAATGAGCAGTTCTTC
CDR3 protein: CASSPKTASGSARSSYNEQFF

V gene: TRBV4-2
CDR3 length: 15
clone size: .
D gene: TRBD1
J gene: TRBJ2-7
CDR3 DNA: TGTGCCAGCAGGGAGGGACAGGGTGAATCCTACGAGCAGTACTTC
CDR3 protein: CASREGQGESYEQYF